This TCR beta chain was retrieved from a study of shared clonotypes between healthy human individuals. Study-level information: The plates for each donor numbered three CD4 naive, three CD4 memory, two CD8 naive and one CD8 memory.

As concerns this clone: Its cognate antigen is unknown.

Under the authors' procedure: Because ImmunoSEQ provided only junction sequences with no quality scores, the filtering differed. Sequenced by immunoSEQ multiplex PCR; TCRdb stores in-frame clones only, minus some. V, J and clone size are taken as reported in that table, and D and trimming were inferred from the DNA itself. This sample has millions of clones; 95% occur once, and the top ten carry about 0.13%. Into CD45RA+ naive and CD45RA-negative memory subsets, the CD4+ cells were split. V lost 5 bases to trimming and J lost 3 bases, with 11 bases between them. Germline V gene lookup returns CDR1 MNHEY and CDR2 SMNVEV (reference sequence). The CDR3 sequence is 15 residues long. General observations from the study: Generally, naive subsets came out with larger estimated richness than memory subsets.

This sequence originates from a man in his late teens or twenties in good health. Sequencing input: naive CD4+ T cells sorted from blood. Subset of the sample: CD45RA+ positively selected. V gene TRBV27 combines with J gene TRBJ1-6, with a possible D match to TRBD1 (5 bases). The DNA for the CDR3 is TGTGCCAGCAGTCCCGGGGGGTTCTATAATTCACCCCTCCACTTT. This translates into CASSPGGFYNSPLHF.